The 31 T cell receptor beta chains below all came from one sample that was sequenced in a study of shared clonotypes between healthy human individuals. Produced via immunoSEQ multiplex PCR; TCRdb's table is partial and in-frame only. Of around 650,000 clones listed, 95% to 96% are singletons. The naive CD8 population came from CD45RO-negative cells selected for CCR7, without terminally differentiated effector memory CD45RA+ cells. Sequencing was done on a sample of naive CD8+ T cells sorted from blood. All receptors come from a woman aged 25 to 39 in good health.

The chain uses TRBV5-8 and TRBJ2-1, with TRBD1 matching over 7 bases. This CDR3 contains 17 residues. V trimming: 4 bases; J trimming: 4 bases; junction bases outside the gene matches: 14. Germline CDR1 and CDR2: SGHTS and YDEGEE. CDR3 nucleotides: TGTGCCAGCAGCCAGTACCTATCAGGGGGTGGGTACAATGAGCAGTTCTTC. It translates to CASSQYLSGGGYNEQFF.

The V gene is TRBV5-1, the J gene TRBJ2-1; D is undetermined. Germline V gives CDR1 SGHRS, CDR2 YFSETQ. This CDR3 has 14 residues. The ends were cut back, 6 bases at V and 7 bases at J, with 17 bases in the middle. CDR3 nucleotides: TGCGCCAGCAATATCATCCCCTCTGGGAATGAGCAGTTCTTC. This translates into CASNIIPSGNEQFF.

This chain joins TRBV28 and TRBJ2-1; D gene ambiguous. The length of the CDR3 is 16 residues. Trimming cost V 3 bases and J 2 bases, with 14 bases left between them. CDR1 is MDHEN, CDR2 SYDVKM, per germline. The CDR3 loop is CASSFAPSDPYNEQFF. CDR3 bases: TGTGCCAGCAGTTTCGCCCCCAGCGACCCCTACAATGAGCAGTTCTTC.

This clone was seen just once. The chain carries TRBV27 and TRBJ2-7; 9 bases are a match to TRBD1. With V trimmed by 4 bases and J by 6 bases, 4 bases remained unmatched. Germline values: CDR1 MNHEY, CDR2 SMNVEV (reference sequence). The CDR3 is 13 amino acids. CDR3 in amino acids: CASSWDRAGEQYF. In DNA form, the CDR3 reads TGTGCCAGCAGTTGGGACAGGGCGGGCGAGCAGTACTTC.

CDR3 residues: CASSFPPLANYGYTF. Written as DNA, the CDR3 is TGTGCCAGCAGCTTTCCTCCGCTAGCTAACTATGGCTACACCTTC. V gene TRBV7-9 combines with J gene TRBJ1-2; the D is unclear. The V end was cut by 3 bases, the J end by 0 bases, with 11 bases between. The germline CDR1 and CDR2 sequences are SEHNR and FQNEAQ (reference sequence). The CDR3 extends over 15 amino acids.

This chain connects TRBV27 to TRBJ2-1; D gene ambiguous. The CDR3 is 14 amino acids. Trimming took off 2 bases at V and 0 bases at J, with 5 bases between the two ends. Looked up from germline, CDR1 is MNHEY and CDR2 is SMNVEV (reference sequence). The CDR3 here is CASSLQFSYNEQFF. Written as DNA, the CDR3 is TGTGCCAGCAGTTTACAGTTCTCCTACAATGAGCAGTTCTTC.

This clone was counted once. The chain uses TRBV19 and TRBJ2-7, with TRBD2 identical over 11 bases. The CDR3 totals 15 residues. CDR1 LNHDA and CDR2 SQIVND come from the germline V gene (reference sequence). Losses at the gene ends were 2 bases for V and 1 base for J; bases not matched to a gene: 1. CDR3: CASSITSGGSYEQYF. The CDR3 DNA reads as TGTGCCAGTAGTATAACTAGCGGGGGATCCTACGAGCAGTACTTC.

V gene TRBV28 combines with J gene TRBJ1-5; possibly TRBD1 for D (6 bases). The CDR3 is made up of 15 amino acids. Germline CDR1 reads MDHEN; CDR2 reads SYDVKM. The germline V and J ends were trimmed by 6 bases and 0 bases, with 12 bases remaining between them. The CDR3 region has the DNA TGTGCCAGCAGAACCGGACAGTTTAGCAATCAGCCCCAGCATTTT. This gives the protein CASRTGQFSNQPQHF. The full variable domain, completed using reference TRBV28 and TRBJ1-5, is DVKVTQSSRYLVKRTGEKVFLECVQDMDHENMFWYRQDPGLGLRLIYFSYDVKMKEKGDIPEGYSVSREKKERFSLILESASTNQTSMYLCASRTGQFSNQPQHFGDGTRLSIL.

The V call is TRBV7-9, the J call TRBJ1-1; D call uncertain. Germline assignment: CDR1 SEHNR and CDR2 FQNEAQ (reference sequence). The CDR3 length is 15 residues. Trimming removed 4 bases at V and 1 base at J, with 13 bases between. The CDR3 DNA is TGTGCCAGCAGCTCCTGGGGAGATCCGAACACTGAAGCTTTCTTT. It yields the protein CASSSWGDPNTEAFF.

CDR3 in amino acids: CASSLWTSSYEQYF. The CDR3 DNA reads as TGTGCCAGCAGCTTATGGACGAGCTCCTACGAGCAGTACTTC. The gene calls are TRBV11-1 and TRBJ2-7; D gene unclear. Germline V gives CDR1 SGHAT, CDR2 FQDESV (reference sequence). V was shortened by 2 bases and J by 0 bases, with 8 bases between the two germline ends. The CDR3 runs 14 residues. The full variable domain, in which reference TRBV11-1 and TRBJ2-7 provide the parts outside the CDR3, is EAEVAQSPRYKITEKSQAVAFWCDPISGHATLYWYRQILGQGPELLVQFQDESVVDDSQLPKDRFSAERLKGVDSTLKIQPAELGDSAMYLCASSLWTSSYEQYFGPGTRLTVT.

J is TRBJ1-3 and V is TRBV27, with D uncertain. The CDR3 consists of 17 residues. V lost 5 bases and J lost 0, with 17 bases in between. In germline, CDR1 is MNHEY, CDR2 SMNVEV (reference sequence). The CDR3 loop is CASSPRTSLSSGNTIYF. The DNA for the CDR3 is TGTGCCAGCAGTCCGCGGACGTCCCTGAGCTCTGGAAACACCATATATTTT.

This clone came up once. This chain joins TRBV27 and TRBJ2-2; D remains unclear. From germline, CDR1 is MNHEY and CDR2 SMNVEV (reference sequence). CDR3 length equals 16 residues. V dropped 6 bases and J dropped 0 bases, with 14 bases sitting between them. CDR3 nucleotide sequence: TGTGCCAGCAGCACCTTCCCTGTAGCGAACACCGGGGAGCTGTTTTTT. This encodes CASSTFPVANTGELFF.

This chain joins TRBV4-1 and TRBJ2-5; D unresolved. Germline CDR1 reads MGHRA; CDR2 reads YSYEKL. Trimming pared 4 bases from V and 4 bases from J, leaving 13 bases between. CDR3 length: 14 residues. CDR3 sequence (DNA): TGCGCCAGCAGCCTTAACCCGAAAATAGAGACCCAGTACTTC. Translated: CASSLNPKIETQYF.

This chain uses TRBV15 with TRBJ2-6; D is unclear. With 5 bases removed from V and 0 bases from J, the gap between germline ends came to 14 bases. Germline assignment: CDR1 LNHNV and CDR2 YYDKDF (reference sequence). The CDR3 runs 17 residues. The CDR3 sequence: CATSVGTYHSGANVLTF. DNA of the CDR3: TGTGCCACCAGCGTCGGTACATACCACTCTGGGGCCAACGTCCTGACTTTC.

This clone appeared once. This chain links TRBV27 with TRBJ2-7; a weak D match, TRBD1 (6 bases). Between the trimmed V and J ends, which lost 5 bases and 2 bases, there was a span of 19 bases. The CDR3 is 16 amino acids. The germline CDR1 and CDR2 sequences are MNHEY and SMNVEV (reference sequence). The CDR3 DNA sequence: TGTGCCAGCAGTAGGGGTGCAGGGGCCTTCACCTACGAGCAGTACTTC. Translation: CASSRGAGAFTYEQYF.

This chain connects TRBV11-2 to TRBJ2-1; 9 bases are a match to TRBD2. CDR1 and CDR2 (germline): SGHAT, FQNNGV. V lost 2 bases, J lost 4 bases, and 3 bases stayed unmatched. This CDR3 region has 15 residues. CDR3 nucleotide sequence: TGTGCCAGCAGCTTATGGACTAGCGAATACAATGAGCAGTTCTTC. Its protein is CASSLWTSEYNEQFF.

The chain has TRBV6-6 and TRBJ1-5; tentative D call: TRBD1 (5 bases). Trimming pared 2 bases from V and 4 bases from J, leaving 9 bases between. The CDR3 is 14 residues long. CDR1 MNHNY and CDR2 SVGAGI come from the germline V gene (reference sequence). CDR3 residues: CASSYGTENQPQHF. The DNA of the CDR3 is TGTGCCAGCAGTTACGGGACCGAAAATCAGCCCCAGCATTTT.

This clone has only one observation. The chain links TRBV28 to TRBJ1-5; a weak D match, TRBD1 (6 bases). The V end was cut by 3 bases, the J end by 6 bases, with 12 bases between. The CDR3 sequence is 14 residues long. Germline-derived CDR1 and CDR2 are MDHEN and SYDVKM. In DNA form, the CDR3 reads TGTGCCAGCAGTTTTGGGGGGCTCGCTCAGCCCCAGCATTTT. Protein product: CASSFGGLAQPQHF.

The chain uses TRBV10-2 and TRBJ1-1; possible D gene TRBD1, 6 bases. The CDR3 consists of 15 residues. CDR1 is WSHSY, CDR2 SAAADI, per germline. Between the trimmed V and J ends, which lost 2 bases and 5 bases, there was a span of 15 bases. CDR3 sequence: CASSEGGGGFTEAFF. CDR3 nucleotides: TGCGCCAGCAGTGAGGGGGGGGGCGGGTTTACTGAAGCTTTCTTT.

This clone came up once. This chain connects TRBV5-1 to TRBJ2-1; D is perhaps TRBD1 (5 bases). The CDR3 consists of 15 residues. Germline V CDR1 and CDR2: SGHRS, YFSETQ. V dropped 0 bases and J dropped 0 bases, with 7 bases sitting between them. The chain's CDR3 is CASSLDRFSYNEQFF. The CDR3 DNA follows: TGCGCCAGCAGCTTGGACAGGTTCTCCTACAATGAGCAGTTCTTC.

V usage is TRBV28 and J usage is TRBJ1-1; 7 bases are shared with TRBD1. The CDR3 length is 15 residues. Per germline, CDR1 MDHEN and CDR2 SYDVKM. J lost 0 bases, V lost 5 bases, and 6 bases had no gene match. This chain's CDR3 is CASSPPGQMNTEAFF. Written as DNA, the CDR3 is TGTGCCAGCAGTCCACCGGGACAGATGAACACTGAAGCTTTCTTT. Full variable domain (rest looked up from reference TRBV28 and TRBJ1-1): DVKVTQSSRYLVKRTGEKVFLECVQDMDHENMFWYRQDPGLGLRLIYFSYDVKMKEKGDIPEGYSVSREKKERFSLILESASTNQTSMYLCASSPPGQMNTEAFFGQGTRLTVV.

This chain uses TRBV29-1 with TRBJ1-2; 9 positions agree with TRBD1. This CDR3 is built from 11 residues. V dropped 5 bases and J dropped 7; count of bases not matched to a gene: 2. Germline V gene data show CDR1 as SQVTM and CDR2 as ANQGSEA. The CDR3: CSVWTGVGYTF. The CDR3 nucleotides are TGCAGCGTTTGGACAGGGGTTGGCTACACCTTC.

V and J are TRBV20-1 and TRBJ2-1; D unclear. Trimming pared 5 bases from V and 5 bases from J, leaving 7 bases between. Germline lookup yields CDR1 DFQATT and CDR2 SNEGSKA (reference sequence). The length of the CDR3 is 11 residues. CDR3 residues: CSASSHNEQFF. CDR3 nucleotide sequence: TGCAGTGCTTCCTCTCACAATGAGCAGTTCTTC.

This sequence joins TRBV7-9 and TRBJ2-1, with D unclear. This CDR3 spans 14 amino acids. The germline V gene encodes CDR1 SEHNR and CDR2 FQNEAQ (reference sequence). V was clipped by 0 bases and J by 5 bases, with 8 bases between them. The CDR3: CASSLAFGDNEQFF. CDR3 DNA sequence: TGTGCCAGCAGCTTAGCGTTCGGAGACAATGAGCAGTTCTTC.

The chain employs TRBV9 and TRBJ2-7; 10 bases map to TRBD2. V lost 2 bases, J lost 7 bases, and 9 bases stayed unmatched. Germline CDR1 SGDLS, CDR2 YYNGEE. The CDR3 has 15 amino acids. CDR3 nucleotides: TGTGCCAGCAGCGTCAAAGCGGGAGGGCCGGGTGAGCAGTACTTC. It codes for CASSVKAGGPGEQYF.

This chain links TRBV30 with TRBJ2-7; 8 nucleotides agree with TRBD1. V trimming: 0 bases; J trimming: 5 bases; junction bases outside the gene matches: 6. The germline V gene encodes CDR1 GTSNPN and CDR2 SVGIG (reference sequence). The CDR3 is made up of 14 amino acids. The CDR3 bases are TGTGCCTGGAGTGTACTGGGACAGGATGACGAGCAGTACTTC. It codes for CAWSVLGQDDEQYF.

The V call is TRBV15, the J call TRBJ2-2; no definite D call. The CDR3 loop spans 17 amino acids. Germline V gene sequence: CDR1 LNHNV, CDR2 YYDKDF (reference sequence). With 7 bases removed from V and 4 bases from J, the gap between germline ends came to 22 bases. The CDR3 coding sequence is TGTGCCACCATCGAAACTCCAGACTTACTTCCCACCGGGGAGCTGTTTTTT. Translating it yields CATIETPDLLPTGELFF.

The count of this clone is one. The chain uses TRBV14 and TRBJ2-3; D is undetermined. The germline V gene encodes CDR1 SGHDN and CDR2 FVKESK. The CDR3 extends over 15 amino acids. Trimming took off 1 base at V and 4 bases at J, with 12 bases between the two ends. CDR3 sequence (DNA): TGTGCCAGCAGCCAAGGGTCGTGGGTCCCAGATACGCAGTATTTT. Translating it yields CASSQGSWVPDTQYF.

The V call is TRBV30, the J call TRBJ2-2; D may be TRBD1 or TRBD2 (6 bases each). Trimming removed 3 bases from V and 5 bases from J, with 10 bases in between. This CDR3 is 13 amino acids long. The V gene's germline CDR1 is GTSNPN and CDR2 SVGIG (reference sequence). The CDR3 loop is CAWRKGGTGELFF. The CDR3, as DNA: TGTGCCTGGAGGAAGGGGGGAACCGGGGAGCTGTTTTTT.

V gene TRBV5-8 combines with J gene TRBJ2-5; TRBD2 aligns across 7 bases. Germline CDR1 and CDR2: SGHTS and YDEGEE. Trimming removed 0 bases from V and 7 bases from J; junction bases left unmatched: 6. CDR3 size: 14 residues. CDR3 sequence reads: CASSLVRERGTQYF. DNA of the CDR3: TGTGCCAGCAGCTTGGTGCGGGAGAGGGGGACCCAGTACTTC.

The gene calls are TRBV27 and TRBJ2-4, with a weak D call TRBD1 (6 bases). Trimming left V 6 bases short and J 2 bases short, with 23 bases between. CDR3 size: 18 residues. The germline gives CDR1 MNHEY, CDR2 SMNVEV (reference sequence). The CDR3 nucleotides are TGTGCCAGCAGACCAAGCCTACAGGGCGACGTAACCAAAAACATTCAGTACTTC. It translates to CASRPSLQGDVTKNIQYF.